Following are 24 T cell receptor beta chains from one sample sequenced in a study of T cells in Graves' hyperthyroidism and ophthalmopathy. Amplification of TCR beta CDR3 regions used RNA as the template. The study used the HTBI primer set for a first-round RT-PCR of the TCR CDR3. TCRdb used MiXCR to reprocess the multiplex PCR reads, holding one entry per CDR3 protein. The table records 550,000 to 600,000 distinct CDR3 sequences, roughly 50% of them present only once. The sequencing input was peripheral blood or thyroid tissue (not recorded which). Receptor source: an adult woman with Graves' disease, either hyperthyroidism or ophthalmopathy (not recorded which).

The chain uses TRBV4-1 and TRBJ1-6; perhaps TRBD1 as D (6 bases). Looked up from germline, CDR1 is MGHRA and CDR2 is YSYEKL. This CDR3 is built from 14 residues. Trimming left V 0 bases short and J 10 bases short, with 10 bases between. CDR3 amino acids: CASSQEITGSPLHF. CDR3 nucleotide sequence: TGCGCCAGCAGCCAAGAGATCACAGGGTCACCCCTCCACTTT.

The genes are TRBV10-3 and TRBJ2-5; 11 bases align to TRBD2. CDR1 and CDR2 from the germline V gene are ENHRY and SYGVKD. This CDR3 has 16 amino acids. V was clipped by 2 bases and J by 4 bases; unmatched bases: 6. CDR3 amino acids: CAISEEGLAGGETQYF. CDR3 DNA: TGTGCCATCAGTGAGGAAGGGCTAGCGGGAGGAGAGACCCAGTACTTC.

The rearrangement uses TRBV6-4 and TRBJ1-2; weak D call: TRBD1 (5 bases). The CDR3 covers 15 residues. The germline V gene has CDR1 MRHNA and CDR2 SNTAGT. V lost 0 bases to trimming and J lost 2 bases, with 10 bases between them. The CDR3 here is CASSDSTGVNYGYTF. In nucleotides, the CDR3 is TGTGCCAGCAGTGACTCGACGGGGGTCAACTATGGCTACACCTTC.

This clonotype was counted ten times or more. The chain carries TRBV5-6 and TRBJ2-2, with a possible D match to TRBD1 (6 bases). The CDR3 contains 18 residues. Germline assignment: CDR1 SGHDT and CDR2 YYEEEE. V lost 0 bases to trimming and J lost 0 bases, with 15 bases between them. As DNA, the CDR3 is TGTGCCAGCAGCTTGGAAGAACAACAGGGAGCGAACACCGGGGAGCTGTTTTTT. This codes for CASSLEEQQGANTGELFF.

This clonotype was counted a few times. The chain has TRBV10-3 and TRBJ2-5; the D gene is possibly TRBD1 (6 bases). Germline assignment: CDR1 ENHRY and CDR2 SYGVKD. The CDR3 runs 16 residues. V gave up 4 bases and J gave up 2 bases, with 17 bases separating them. The CDR3 loop is CAISAGSGVGQETQYF. The CDR3 region has the DNA TGTGCCATCAGTGCGGGTTCAGGGGTCGGACAAGAGACCCAGTACTTC.

This clonotype was counted ten times or more. The CDR3 region is CASSLVGRGNEKLFF. The CDR3 DNA sequence: TGTGCCAGCAGCTTAGTCGGCAGGGGCAATGAAAAACTGTTTTTT. V is TRBV7-2 and J is TRBJ1-4; possible D gene TRBD1, 6 bases. CDR1 SGHTA and CDR2 FQGNSA come from the germline V gene. The V and J ends lost 1 base and 5 bases respectively, with 11 bases between them. The CDR3 runs to 15 residues.

The V and J genes are TRBV24-1 and TRBJ2-2; 14 nucleotides line up with TRBD2. Trimming cost V 9 bases and J 4 bases; bases outside gene matches: 6. This CDR3 comprises 16 residues. Germline assignment: CDR1 KGHDR and CDR2 SFDVKD. The CDR3 DNA is TGTGCCACCGGGACTAGCGGGAGAGGGGGCACCGGGGAGCTGTTTTTT. Its translation: CATGTSGRGGTGELFF.

This chain joins TRBV20-1 and TRBJ1-6; D call uncertain. Trimming removed 1 base at V and 8 bases at J, with 18 bases between. Germline CDR1 and CDR2: DFQATT and SNEGSKA (reference sequence). The CDR3 contains 16 residues. The CDR3 protein is CSARATRARGDSPLHF. CDR3 nucleotide sequence: TGCAGTGCTAGAGCTACGCGAGCTCGCGGTGATTCACCCCTCCACTTT.

Many counts were recorded for this clonotype. The chain carries TRBV5-5 and TRBJ1-5; the D gene is possibly TRBD1 (6 bases). This CDR3 has 14 amino acids. Germline loops: CDR1 SGHKS, CDR2 YYEKEE (reference sequence). The ends were cut back, 1 base at V and 7 bases at J, with 12 bases in the middle. The CDR3 coding sequence is TGTGCCAGCAGCTTGACAGGGACGGGGCAGCCCCAGCATTTT. It codes for CASSLTGTGQPQHF. The whole variable domain, remainder taken from reference TRBV5-5 and TRBJ1-5, is DAGVTQSPTHLIKTRGQQVTLRCSPISGHKSVSWYQQVLGQGPQFIFQYYEKEERGRGNFPDRFSARQFPNYSSELNVNALLLGDSALYLCASSLTGTGQPQHFGDGTRLSIL.

With respect to this clonotype: A read error may explain this, as a much larger clone is one base away. The chain recombines TRBV11-2 with TRBJ1-5, with a possible D match to TRBD1 (5 bases). V was pared by 8 bases and J by 7 bases, with 24 bases between. This CDR3 spans 16 amino acids. Germline-derived CDR1 and CDR2 are SGHAT and FQNNGV. As DNA, the CDR3 is TGTGCCAGCGGGCGCCAGGGTGTGGAGTCGCGACAGCCCCAGCATTTT. Translated, it gives CASGRQGVESRQPQHF.

This clonotype has more than one count but fewer than ten. The gene calls are TRBV29-1 and TRBJ1-1; 7 bases map to TRBD1. Germline loops: CDR1 SQVTM, CDR2 ANQGSEA. V lost 7 bases to trimming and J lost 4 bases; unmatched junction nucleotides: 6. The CDR3 consists of 12 residues. The CDR3 nucleotides read TGCAGCGCTACAGGGGTTCTCACTGAAGCTTTCTTT. It codes for CSATGVLTEAFF.

This clonotype has only a few counts. The CDR3 DNA follows: TGTGCCAGCAGCGACAGGGACGCTTCCGGCTACACCTTC. This gives the protein CASSDRDASGYTF. The rearrangement joins TRBV25-1 to TRBJ1-2, with 7 nucleotides matching TRBD1. The CDR3 is 13 residues long. Trimming took 6 bases from V and 8 from J; bases not matched to a gene: 9. Per the germline V gene, CDR1 is MGHDK and CDR2 is SYGVNS.

The chain has TRBV7-9 and TRBJ1-3, with a tentative D call TRBD1 (5 bases). Germline assignment: CDR1 SEHNR and CDR2 FQNEAQ (reference sequence). Trimming shortened V by 2 bases and J by 8 bases, and 19 bases separated the two germline ends. The CDR3 has 16 amino acids. CDR3 bases: TGTGCCAGCAGCTTACGGGGACGAAGGGACCAGGACACCATATATTTT. Amino acids: CASSLRGRRDQDTIYF.

This sequence joins TRBV7-2 and TRBJ2-5; 7 positions agree with TRBD2. The CDR3 sequence is 12 residues long. The trim removed 7 bases at V and 5 bases at J, leaving 4 bases unmatched. Germline values: CDR1 SGHTA, CDR2 FQGNSA. In DNA form, the CDR3 reads TGTGCCAGCAATCGAGCGGGGGAGACCCAGTACTTC. This translates into CASNRAGETQYF.

This clonotype was seen many times. This sequence joins TRBV29-1 and TRBJ1-5; weak D call: TRBD1 (5 bases). The V gene's germline CDR1 is SQVTM and CDR2 ANQGSEA. The length of the CDR3 is 14 residues. V lost 6 bases, J lost 0 bases, and 12 bases lay in between. This chain's CDR3 is CSVLLGDSNQPQHF. The CDR3 DNA follows: TGCAGCGTCCTCTTAGGGGATAGCAATCAGCCCCAGCATTTT.

This clonotype came up a few times. A much larger clone differs by one base, so this may be a read error. This chain joins TRBV11-2 and TRBJ2-5, with D hard to call. TRBJ2-1 explains the end of the DNA better; the J call may be wrong. CDR3 length equals 13 residues. Germline V gene lookup returns CDR1 SGHAT and CDR2 FQNNGV. The CDR3 is CASSSTVLETQFF. In DNA, the CDR3 is TGTGCCAGCAGCTCCACCGTTTTGGAGACCCAGTTCTTC.

The chain couples TRBV12-3 or TRBV12-4 to TRBJ1-4, with D maybe TRBD1 (5 bases). V lost 3 bases, J lost 4 bases, and 6 bases lay in between. The CDR3 contains 13 residues. The CDR3 bases are TGTGCCAGCAGTTTCGGGGGTAATGAAAAACTGTTTTTT. It codes for CASSFGGNEKLFF.

As regards this clonotype: Because it lacks the conserved phenylalanine or tryptophan at the end, this CDR3 is likely a read error. No DNA is shown, since the ends of the CDR3 on it are uncertain; the CDR3 is the one TCRdb lists. This rearrangement joins TRBV5-1 to TRBJ2-2; TRBD1, as called in the table, went unchecked against the DNA. The CDR3 is made up of 14 amino acids, end residues included. CDR1 SGHRS and CDR2 YFSETQ come from the germline V gene. CDR3 sequence: CASSLGQYTGELSS.

The chain couples TRBV19 to TRBJ2-2; D perhaps matches TRBD2 (5 bases). Looked up from germline, CDR1 is LNHDA and CDR2 is SQIVND (reference sequence). With 3 bases removed from V and 5 bases from J, the gap between germline ends came to 10 bases. There are 14 residues in the CDR3. CDR3 bases: TGTGCCAGTAGTATTGGAAGGGAGACCGGGGAGCTGTTTTTT. It is translated as CASSIGRETGELFF.

This clonotype was seen many times. The gene calls are TRBV7-2 and TRBJ2-5; possible D gene TRBD2, 5 bases. Germline V gives CDR1 SGHTA, CDR2 FQGNSA. The CDR3 runs to 14 residues. Trimming stripped 5 bases from V and 5 bases from J, with 15 bases between. In DNA, the CDR3 is TGTGCCAGCAGCCAGAGCGGAGTTGGGGAGACCCAGTACTTC. Translated: CASSQSGVGETQYF.

The genes are TRBV11-2 and TRBJ1-6; D may be TRBD1 (6 bases). Germline CDR1 and CDR2: SGHAT and FQNNGV. The V end was cut by 1 base, the J end by 9 bases, with 22 bases between. The CDR3 extends over 18 amino acids. CDR3 bases: TGTGCCAGCAGCTTAGCGGTTCCAGGCAGGGGACGCGGTTCACCCCTCCACTTT. Protein sequence: CASSLAVPGRGRGSPLHF.

The chain employs TRBV11-2 and TRBJ1-6; 7 bases line up with TRBD1. There are 16 residues in the CDR3. V shed 6 bases and J 7 bases; nucleotides not matched to a gene: 12. Looked up from germline, CDR1 is SGHAT and CDR2 is FQNNGV. CDR3 in DNA: TGTGCCAGCAGTTCCCGACAGGGACCAATAAATTCACCCCTCCACTTT. Protein product: CASSSRQGPINSPLHF.

This sequence joins TRBV14 and TRBJ1-4; D unresolved. The CDR3 contains 14 residues. Trimming took 8 bases from V and 8 from J, leaving 18 bases between them. Germline V gives CDR1 SGHDN, CDR2 FVKESK. Written as DNA, the CDR3 is TGTGCCAGCGCCGGGAAGGCCCATCGGGAAAAACTGTTTTTT. Its translation: CASAGKAHREKLFF.

This clonotype was found many times. The rearrangement links TRBV7-3 to TRBJ2-7; unclear D gene. The CDR3 totals 14 residues. CDR1 and CDR2 (germline): SGHTA, FQGTGA. V dropped 1 base and J dropped 2 bases, with 9 bases sitting between them. CDR3 coding DNA: TGTGCCAGCAGCTTAAGCGTCTCGACCTACGAGCAGTACTTC. Translating it yields CASSLSVSTYEQYF.